This TCR beta chain was sequenced for a study of cytomegalovirus exposure and HLA in healthy donors. Study results and caveats: Across donors, sequencing depth was assumed by presence/absence analyses to be roughly uniform. Data from an earlier analysis indicated that most TCR beta V segments were productive either about 87% or about 30% of the time.

Among the donors, all were healthy bone marrow donors. This PCR relied on a set of 60 Vbeta primers and 13 Jbeta primers. The repertoire was sequenced with immunoSEQ multiplex PCR; TCRdb's copy has only in-frame clones and lacks some. The sample comprises around 200,000 clones, 79% of which are singletons, and under 3% rests with the top ten. Points on this clone: Antigen specificity is unknown.

This receptor was obtained from a woman aged 50 to 60 in good health and CMV-seronegative. The sample taken for sequencing was PBMCs.

As DNA, the CDR3 is TGTGCCAGCACCACTAGTCCGAGGGACAATGAGCAGTTCTTC. It encodes CASTTSPRDNEQFF. The rearrangement joins TRBV28 to TRBJ2-1; D may be TRBD2 (5 bases). CDR1 MDHEN and CDR2 SYDVKM come from the germline V gene. Trimming took 7 bases from V and 5 from J, leaving 15 bases between them. The CDR3 covers 14 residues.